This T cell receptor beta chain emerged from a study of PD-1 blockade in classical Hodgkin lymphoma (dated by TCRdb to about 2020). Background on the whole study: Nivolumab dosing was 3 mg/kg intravenously every 2 weeks, continuing until either disease progression or unacceptable toxicity. A peripheral blood immune signature of response to PD-1 blockade in classical Hodgkin lymphoma was defined using TCR beta sequencing and CyTOF. Findings and caveats that apply to the study as a whole: Trial patients with a complete response had baseline diversity similar to that of newly diagnosed patients, while partial responders and progressors had significantly lower diversity. The study was restricted to a single clinical trial cohort, and the causes of repertoire differences, possibly disease activity or prior therapy, were left undefined. By C4D1, a significant rise was seen in CD4+ TCR diversity but not in CD8+ TCR diversity (p=0.0027 vs p=0.16), and the rise was most apparent among complete responders (p=0.02). Lower diversity was observed in patients in whom nivolumab was started less than 1 year after ASCT, and these patients were excluded from later analyses so that confounding by immune reconstitution would be avoided. Baseline TCR diversity was reported as lower in newly diagnosed patients than in healthy donors, and lower still in relapsed/refractory patients.

In the paper's terms, the time point label means: cycle 4 day 1 (C4D1), after more than 5 weeks of nivolumab. All trial patients had relapsed after autologous stem cell transplantation, with cohorts A, B and C differing in prior brentuximab vedotin exposure. A total of fewer than 70 patients with relapsed/refractory classical Hodgkin lymphoma made up the trial cohort, and each patient's best overall response was complete response, partial response or progressive disease. In the multi-cohort phase II CheckMate 205 trial, trial patients received single-agent nivolumab. Best overall response was determined by an independent review committee according to the 2007 International Working Group response criteria. PBMCs from the trial were collected at three points: immediately before nivolumab initiation (C1D1), and during therapy at cycle 2 day 1 and cycle 4 day 1. Peripheral blood was collected in 8 mL Vacutainer Cell Preparation Tubes, from which PBMCs were isolated by centrifugation and then cryopreserved.

The Qiagen DNeasy kit was used to extract genomic DNA from unsorted PBMCs and from the negatively selected CD4+ and CD8+ fractions. TCR beta CDR3 regions were subjected to amplification by immunoSEQ multiplex PCR with primers that anneal to V and J segments. A synthetic immune receptor repertoire was used to minimize amplification bias, and any remaining bias was removed computationally after sequencing. The authors processed their data as follows. Custom Python scripts were used to quantify repertoire diversity as the Shannon entropy index. Unsorted, CD4+ and CD8+ repertoires were analyzed separately, except for combined analyses in which CD4+ and CD8+ sequences were merged in silico. Clonal expansion was defined as a frequency increase of at least 2-fold after treatment compared with C1D1, and clones undetected at baseline were assigned a pseudocount of 0.5. Clones with 0 or 1 copy at C1D1 were classified as singleton clones, and clones with 2 or more copies were classified as non-singleton clones. Clones expanded in unsorted samples were annotated as CD4+, CD8+ or unknown by matching protein sequences in sorted samples from the same patient. Wilcoxon tests on paired samples were used to test diversity changes from C1D1 to C4D1. TCRdb mirrors the immuneACCESS table, restricted to in-frame sequences. Some clones are absent from its copies; in checked studies, under half trace to an unresolved V gene, and the reason for the others is unknown. For V, J and clone size, that table is used; D and trimming come from the DNA. Here the sample has tens of thousands of clones; about 90% occur a single time. The ten largest clones take up about 9.3% of the sample.

The CDR3 goes from the cysteine to the phenylalanine over 18 residues. The retained sequence is limited to the CDR3, 54 bases, with the frame set at the first base. The junction shows trimming of 3 bases on V and 0 bases on J, plus 18 bases between the germline ends. In the germline V gene (reference sequence), CDR1 corresponds to LNHDA and CDR2 to SQIVND. A word on this clone: Its antigen is not yet known. Nothing much larger sits one base from this clone, and base qualities are not available.

The receptor comes from a human donor with classical Hodgkin lymphoma. The source was peripheral blood mononuclear cells (PBMCs), collected before the fourth cycle of nivolumab. This chain is built from TRBV19 and TRBJ1-5, with TRBD1 perhaps the D gene, on 5 matching bases. Here the CDR3 is given as CASSILGQDLYSNQPQHF. The DNA reads as follows: TGTGCCAGTAGTATTTTAGGACAAGACCTGTATAGCAATCAGCCCCAGCATTTT.